This T cell receptor beta chain was retrieved from a study of blood T cells in healthy people across ages. Study findings and constraints: Estimates of total diversity, which came from one million sequenced T cells, were considered to be underestimates.

Comments on this clonotype: Its specificity is unknown.

The use of a sample-barcoded 5' primer and a J-beta primer mix characterized a second PCR of roughly 6 to 11 cycles. TCRdb re-called the 5' RACE reads through MiXCR, storing one row per CDR3 protein. The sample records about 800,000 distinct CDR3 sequences, approximately 25% being singletons. V lost 11 bases, J lost 2 bases, and 10 bases lay in between. This CDR3 is 13 amino acids long. Per germline, CDR1 SNHLY and CDR2 FYNNEI. These sequences were also reported in another study, on T cells of mothers and their children.

The sample consisted of blood. This sequence originates from a boy aged 5-17 years in good health. The chain has TRBV2 and TRBJ2-6; a weak D match, TRBD1 (7 bases). The CDR3 nucleotides read TGTGCCGGAGGGGGCGCTGGGGCCAACGTCCTGACTTTC. Translation: CAGGGAGANVLTF.